This TCR beta chain was captured by sequencing in a study of immune evolution from preneoplasia to lung adenocarcinoma. Study findings and constraints: Normal lung had highest clonality; later lesions appeared denser, more diverse. KRAS-mutant nodules had the highest T cell clonality.

The repertoire was sequenced with immunoSEQ multiplex PCR; TCRdb's copy has only in-frame clones and lacks some. Here the sample spans roughly 38,000 clones, 74% being singletons. Between 2014 and 2017, patients underwent resection in Japan or China. The V segment lost 5 bases and the J segment 5 bases; nucleotides outside the gene matches: 11. The CDR3 is 15 amino acids. The germline V gene encodes CDR1 SGHNT and CDR2 YYREEE (reference sequence). About this clone itself: The antigen remains undetermined.

The clonotype was recovered from a person aged 60 to 70 with lung adenocarcinoma. This rearrangement joins TRBV5-4 to TRBJ2-7; 9 bases agree with TRBD2. Sequencing input: FFPE invasive lung adenocarcinoma tissue. In DNA form, the CDR3 reads TGTGCCAGCAGTCCTATAGCGGGAGTGCATGACGAGCAGTACTTC. Translated: CASSPIAGVHDEQYF.